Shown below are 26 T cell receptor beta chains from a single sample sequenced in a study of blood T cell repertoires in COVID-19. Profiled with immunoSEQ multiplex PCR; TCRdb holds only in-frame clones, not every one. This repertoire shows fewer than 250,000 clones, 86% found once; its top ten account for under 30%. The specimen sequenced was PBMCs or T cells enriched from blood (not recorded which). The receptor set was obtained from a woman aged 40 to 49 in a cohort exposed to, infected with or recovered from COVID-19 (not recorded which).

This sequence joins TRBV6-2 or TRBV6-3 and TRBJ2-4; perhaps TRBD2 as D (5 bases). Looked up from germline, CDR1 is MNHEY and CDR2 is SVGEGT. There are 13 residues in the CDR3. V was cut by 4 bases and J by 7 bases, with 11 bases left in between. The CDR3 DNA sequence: TGTGCCAGCAGTTGGGGAGTCGGGAACATTCAGTACTTC. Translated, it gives CASSWGVGNIQYF.

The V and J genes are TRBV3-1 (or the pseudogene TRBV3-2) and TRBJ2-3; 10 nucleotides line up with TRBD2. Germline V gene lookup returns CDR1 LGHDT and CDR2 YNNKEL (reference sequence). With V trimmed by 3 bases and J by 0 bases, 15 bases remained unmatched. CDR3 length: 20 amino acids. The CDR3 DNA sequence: TGTGCCAGCAGCCAGTTAAAGATAAGAACTAGCGGGGCAAGCACAGATACGCAGTATTTT. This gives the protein CASSQLKIRTSGASTDTQYF.

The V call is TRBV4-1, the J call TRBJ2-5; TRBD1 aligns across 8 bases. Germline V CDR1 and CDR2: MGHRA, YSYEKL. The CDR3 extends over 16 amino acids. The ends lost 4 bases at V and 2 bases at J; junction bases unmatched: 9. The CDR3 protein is CASSPQWTGRQETQYF. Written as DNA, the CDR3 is TGCGCCAGCAGCCCACAGTGGACAGGGCGGCAAGAGACCCAGTACTTC.

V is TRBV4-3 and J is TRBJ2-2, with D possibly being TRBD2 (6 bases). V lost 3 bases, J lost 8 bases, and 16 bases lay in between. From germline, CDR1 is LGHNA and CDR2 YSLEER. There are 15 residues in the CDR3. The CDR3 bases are TGCGCCAGCAGCCAGATAGACCGGGGGACGGGGGAGCTGTTTTTT. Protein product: CASSQIDRGTGELFF.

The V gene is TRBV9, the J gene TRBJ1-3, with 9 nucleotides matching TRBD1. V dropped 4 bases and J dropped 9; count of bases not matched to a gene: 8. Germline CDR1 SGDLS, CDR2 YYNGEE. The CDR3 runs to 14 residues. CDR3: CASSTRTGDGTIYF. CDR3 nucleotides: TGTGCCAGCAGCACCCGGACAGGGGATGGCACCATATATTTT.

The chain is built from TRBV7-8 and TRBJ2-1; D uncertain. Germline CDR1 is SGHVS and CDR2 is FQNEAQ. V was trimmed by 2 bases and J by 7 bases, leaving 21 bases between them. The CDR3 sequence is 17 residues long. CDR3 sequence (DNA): TGTGCCAGCAGCTTACGCGGTCGGAACAACGTGTTAAATGAGCAGTTCTTC. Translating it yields CASSLRGRNNVLNEQFF.

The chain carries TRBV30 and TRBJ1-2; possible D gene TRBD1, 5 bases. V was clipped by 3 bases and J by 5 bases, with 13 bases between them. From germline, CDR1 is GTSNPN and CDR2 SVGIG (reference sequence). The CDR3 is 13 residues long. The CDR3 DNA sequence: TGTGCCTGGAGGCCGGGACTTACATATGGCTACACCTTC. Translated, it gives CAWRPGLTYGYTF.

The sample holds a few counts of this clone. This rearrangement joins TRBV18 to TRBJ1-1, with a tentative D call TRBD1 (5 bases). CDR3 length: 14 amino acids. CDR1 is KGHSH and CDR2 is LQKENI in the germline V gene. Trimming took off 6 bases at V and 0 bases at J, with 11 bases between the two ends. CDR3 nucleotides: TGTGCCAGCTCTCCGGGACTCATGAACACTGAAGCTTTCTTT. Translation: CASSPGLMNTEAFF.

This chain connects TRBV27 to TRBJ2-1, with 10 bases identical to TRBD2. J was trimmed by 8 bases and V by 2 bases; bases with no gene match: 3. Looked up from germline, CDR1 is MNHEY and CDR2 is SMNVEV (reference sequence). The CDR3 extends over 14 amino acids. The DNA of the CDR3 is TGTGCCAGCAGTTTAGGAGCGGGAGGGTATGAGCAGTTCTTC. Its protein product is CASSLGAGGYEQFF.

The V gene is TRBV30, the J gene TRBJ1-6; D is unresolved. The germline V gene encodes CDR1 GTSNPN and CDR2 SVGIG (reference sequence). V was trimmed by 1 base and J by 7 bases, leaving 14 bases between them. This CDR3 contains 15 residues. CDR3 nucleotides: TGTGCCTGGAGTGATGGTTATCAGATCAATTCACCCCTCCACTTT. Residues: CAWSDGYQINSPLHF.

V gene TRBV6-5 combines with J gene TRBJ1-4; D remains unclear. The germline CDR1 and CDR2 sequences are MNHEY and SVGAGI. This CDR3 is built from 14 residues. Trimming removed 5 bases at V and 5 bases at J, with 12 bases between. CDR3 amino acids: CASSLGMLNEKLFF. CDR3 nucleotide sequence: TGTGCCAGCAGTCTAGGAATGCTGAATGAAAAACTGTTTTTT.

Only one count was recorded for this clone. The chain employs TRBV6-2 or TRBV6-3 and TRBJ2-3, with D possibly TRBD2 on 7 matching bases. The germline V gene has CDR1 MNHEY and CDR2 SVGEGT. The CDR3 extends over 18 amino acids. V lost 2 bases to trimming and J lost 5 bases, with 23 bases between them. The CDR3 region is CASSYSRRGAPDRDTQYF. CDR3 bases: TGTGCCAGCAGTTACAGCAGACGGGGGGCGCCGGATAGAGATACGCAGTATTTT.

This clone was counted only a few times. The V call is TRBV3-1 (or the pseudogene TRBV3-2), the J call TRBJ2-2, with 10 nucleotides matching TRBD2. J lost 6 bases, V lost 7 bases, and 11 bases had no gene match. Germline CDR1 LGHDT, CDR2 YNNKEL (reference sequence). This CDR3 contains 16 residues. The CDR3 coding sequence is TGTGCCAGCACATCTTCCCTCAGCGGGGGGGCCGGGGAGCTGTTTTTT. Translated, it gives CASTSSLSGGAGELFF.

CDR3 nucleotide sequence: TGTGCCAGCAGCTGTGGGACTAGCGATGAGACCCAGTACTTC. Its protein is CASSCGTSDETQYF. The rearrangement uses TRBV12-1 and TRBJ2-5; the D segment call TRBD2 is taken from the table without a DNA check. TRBV12-1 is a pseudogene segment. This CDR3 comprises 14 residues.

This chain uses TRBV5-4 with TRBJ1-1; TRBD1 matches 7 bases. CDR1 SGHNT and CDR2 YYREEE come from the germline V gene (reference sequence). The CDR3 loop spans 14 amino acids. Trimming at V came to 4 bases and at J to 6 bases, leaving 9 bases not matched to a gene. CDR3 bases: TGTGCCAGCAGCCTACAGGGGTTGAGGGCTGAAGCTTTCTTT. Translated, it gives CASSLQGLRAEAFF.

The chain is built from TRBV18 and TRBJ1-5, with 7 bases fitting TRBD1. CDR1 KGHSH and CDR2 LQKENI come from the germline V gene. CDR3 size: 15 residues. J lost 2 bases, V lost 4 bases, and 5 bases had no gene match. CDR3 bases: TGTGCCAGCTCACGGAAGGGGGCAGGCAATCAGCCCCAGCATTTT. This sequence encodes CASSRKGAGNQPQHF.

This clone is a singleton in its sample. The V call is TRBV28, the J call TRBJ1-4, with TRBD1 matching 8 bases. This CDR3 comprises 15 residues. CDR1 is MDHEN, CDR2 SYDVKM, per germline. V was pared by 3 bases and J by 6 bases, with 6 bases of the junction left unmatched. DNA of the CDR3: TGTGCCAGCAGTTTGCAACAGGGGGGAGATGAAAAACTGTTTTTT. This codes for CASSLQQGGDEKLFF.

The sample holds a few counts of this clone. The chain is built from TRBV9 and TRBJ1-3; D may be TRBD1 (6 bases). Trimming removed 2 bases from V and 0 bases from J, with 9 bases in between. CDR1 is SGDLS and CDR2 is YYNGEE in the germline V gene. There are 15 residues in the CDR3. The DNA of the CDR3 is TGTGCCAGCAGCGTGACACAGGGCTCTGGAAACACCATATATTTT. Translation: CASSVTQGSGNTIYF.

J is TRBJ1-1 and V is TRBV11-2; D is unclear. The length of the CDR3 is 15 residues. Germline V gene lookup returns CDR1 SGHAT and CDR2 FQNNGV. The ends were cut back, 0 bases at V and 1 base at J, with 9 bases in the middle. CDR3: CASSLDLARNTEAFF. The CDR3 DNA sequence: TGTGCCAGCAGCTTAGATCTTGCCAGGAACACTGAAGCTTTCTTT.

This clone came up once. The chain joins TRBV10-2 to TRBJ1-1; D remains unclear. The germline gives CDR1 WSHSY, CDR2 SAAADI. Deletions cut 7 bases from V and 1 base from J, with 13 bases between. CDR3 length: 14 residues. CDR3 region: CASIDSAGNTEAFF. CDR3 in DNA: TGCGCCAGCATCGACTCCGCTGGGAACACTGAAGCTTTCTTT.

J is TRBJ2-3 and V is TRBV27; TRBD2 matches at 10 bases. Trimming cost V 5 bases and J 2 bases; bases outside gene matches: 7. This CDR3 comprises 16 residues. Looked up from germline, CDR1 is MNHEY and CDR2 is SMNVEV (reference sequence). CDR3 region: CASSTLAGGLTDTQYF. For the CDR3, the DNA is TGTGCCAGCAGTACCTTAGCGGGAGGACTCACAGATACGCAGTATTTT.

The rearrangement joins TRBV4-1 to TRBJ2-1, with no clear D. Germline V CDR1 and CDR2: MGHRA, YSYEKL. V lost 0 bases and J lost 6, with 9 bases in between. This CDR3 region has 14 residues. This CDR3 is CASSQDTGFNEQFF. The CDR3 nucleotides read TGCGCCAGCAGCCAAGATACCGGGTTCAATGAGCAGTTCTTC.

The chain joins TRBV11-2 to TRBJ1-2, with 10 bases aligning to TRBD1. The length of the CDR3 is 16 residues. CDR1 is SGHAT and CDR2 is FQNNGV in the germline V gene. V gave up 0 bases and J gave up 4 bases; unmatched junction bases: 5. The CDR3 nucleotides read TGTGCCAGCAGCTTAGACGGCGGGACAGGGGTCTATGGCTACACCTTC. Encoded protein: CASSLDGGTGVYGYTF. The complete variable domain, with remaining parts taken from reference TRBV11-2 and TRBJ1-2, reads EAGVAQSPRYKIIEKRQSVAFWCNPISGHATLYWYQQILGQGPKLLIQFQNNGVVDDSQLPKDRFSAERLKGVDSTLKIQPAKLEDSAVYLCASSLDGGTGVYGYTFGSGTRLTVV.

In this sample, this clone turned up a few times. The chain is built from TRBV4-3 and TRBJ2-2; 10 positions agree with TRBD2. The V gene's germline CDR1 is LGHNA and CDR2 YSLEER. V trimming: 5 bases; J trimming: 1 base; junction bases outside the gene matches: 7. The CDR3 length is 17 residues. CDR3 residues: CASSSPPSGRNTGELFF. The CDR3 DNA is TGCGCCAGCAGCTCCCCCCCTAGCGGGAGGAACACCGGGGAGCTGTTTTTT.

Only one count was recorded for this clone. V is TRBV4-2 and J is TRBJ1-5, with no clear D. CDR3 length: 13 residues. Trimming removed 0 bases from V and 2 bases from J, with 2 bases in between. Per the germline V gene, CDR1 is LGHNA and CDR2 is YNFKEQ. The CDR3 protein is CASSQDGNQPQHF. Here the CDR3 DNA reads TGTGCCAGCAGCCAAGACGGCAATCAGCCCCAGCATTTT.

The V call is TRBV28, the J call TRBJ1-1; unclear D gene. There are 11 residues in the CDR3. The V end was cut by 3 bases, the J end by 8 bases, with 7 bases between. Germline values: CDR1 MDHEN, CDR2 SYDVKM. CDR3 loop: CASSFWSEAFF. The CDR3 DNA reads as TGTGCCAGCAGTTTCTGGAGCGAAGCTTTCTTT.